A selection of T cell receptor beta chains follows, all from one sample in a study of blood T cell repertoires in COVID-19. This table comes from immunoSEQ multiplex PCR, and its TCRdb copy is limited to in-frame clones, with some not included. The sample comprises approximately 130,000 clones, around four fifths of which are singletons, and approximately 20% rests with the top ten. The sample taken for sequencing was PBMCs or T cells enriched from blood (not recorded which). The receptors derive from a man younger than 40 who had recovered from COVID-19. Both conserved end residues are part of each CDR3. D genes are given only for firm matches. Clone size appears in some rows only: once, few, many, or a class for an expanded clone.

TRBV10-3	TRBD2	TRBJ2-5	.	CAISELTSGDQETQYF	TGTGCCATCAGTGAGCTCACTAGCGGGGATCAAGAGACCCAGTACTTC
TRBV6-5	TRBD2	TRBJ2-5	few	CASSYTSGGAETQYF	TGTGCCAGCAGTTACACTAGCGGGGGGGCGGAGACCCAGTACTTC
TRBV27	TRBD1	TRBJ1-2	.	CASSYGQGAPGYTF	TGTGCCAGCAGCTATGGACAGGGGGCGCCTGGCTACACCTTC
TRBV9	.	TRBJ2-7	.	CASSVGQESSYEQYF	TGTGCCAGCAGCGTAGGACAGGAAAGCTCCTACGAGCAGTACTTC
TRBV27	.	TRBJ1-1	once	CASSSPGHQAFF	TGTGCCAGCAGTTCACCTGGACACCAAGCTTTCTTT
TRBV27	.	TRBJ1-5	.	CASSSPKQPQHF	TGTGCCAGCAGTTCCCCTAAGCAGCCCCAGCATTTT
TRBV6-4	TRBD2	TRBJ2-1	.	CASSDSGGAGAEQFF	TGTGCCAGCAGTGACTCCGGAGGGGCGGGAGCTGAGCAGTTCTTC
TRBV29-1	TRBD2	TRBJ2-3	.	CSVGTSGKDTQYF	TGCAGCGTTGGGACTAGCGGAAAAGATACGCAGTATTTT
TRBV25-1	.	TRBJ1-4	.	CASSPGQIWANEKLFF	TGTGCCAGCAGCCCAGGGCAGATTTGGGCTAATGAAAAACTGTTTTTT
TRBV5-4	TRBD2	TRBJ2-7	.	CASSLDTSGISYEQYF	TGTGCCAGCAGCTTGGATACTAGCGGGATCTCCTACGAGCAGTACTTC
TRBV19	TRBD2	TRBJ2-7	.	CASTATSGSYEQYF	TGTGCCAGTACCGCGACTAGCGGGAGTTACGAGCAGTACTTC
TRBV27	.	TRBJ1-6	.	CASSLGTGTNSPLHF	TGTGCCAGCAGTTTAGGTACAGGGACCAATTCACCCCTCCACTTT
TRBV11-3	TRBD1	TRBJ1-5	.	CASSLPDRKSNQPQHF	TGTGCCAGCAGCCTCCCGGACAGGAAGAGCAATCAGCCCCAGCATTTT
TRBV10-1	TRBD1	TRBJ1-5	.	CASIRDGERDRGHQPQHF	TGCGCCAGCATTAGAGACGGGGAACGGGACAGGGGGCATCAGCCCCAGCATTTT
TRBV10-3	TRBD1	TRBJ2-1	.	CAIRNRGLVSDNEQFF	TGTGCCATCAGGAACAGGGGGCTCGTTTCCGACAATGAGCAGTTCTTC
TRBV9	TRBD2	TRBJ2-1	.	CASSVQRDSYNEQFF	TGTGCCAGCAGCGTTCAGCGGGACTCATACAATGAGCAGTTCTTC
TRBV4-1	.	TRBJ2-7	.	CASSQEGGSTYEQYF	TGCGCCAGCAGCCAAGAGGGCGGGTCCACCTACGAGCAGTACTTC
TRBV9	.	TRBJ2-2	once	CASSETGFGTGELFF	TGTGCCAGCAGCGAAACAGGATTCGGGACCGGGGAGCTGTTTTTT
TRBV25-1	.	TRBJ2-7	.	CASSEFGSEQYF	TGTGCCAGCAGTGAATTCGGTAGCGAGCAGTACTTC
TRBV9	TRBD1	TRBJ2-1	once	CASSAKGTGGYEQFF	TGTGCCAGCAGCGCTAAGGGGACAGGGGGATATGAGCAGTTCTTC
TRBV24-1	TRBD2	TRBJ2-1	few	CATSDNSGSPSEQFF	TGTGCCACCAGTGATAATAGCGGGAGCCCGTCTGAGCAGTTCTTC
TRBV20-1	TRBD1	TRBJ1-3	.	CSASLGTGSGNTIYF	TGCAGTGCTAGTTTAGGGACAGGGAGTGGAAACACCATATATTTT
TRBV2	.	TRBJ1-1	once	CASSVAGATTEAFF	TGTGCCAGCAGTGTAGCAGGGGCAACCACTGAAGCTTTCTTT
TRBV4-1	TRBD1	TRBJ2-2	.	CASSRQGAGELFF	TGCGCCAGCAGCCGACAGGGGGCCGGGGAGCTGTTTTTT